The 21 T cell receptor beta chains below all came from one sample that was sequenced in a study of pediatric ulcerative colitis (dated by TCRdb to about 2019). Library creation used the immunoSEQ multiplex PCR assay. This immuneACCESS table, as held by TCRdb, lists in-frame sequences with V and J called but not all clones. Of the missing ones, under half trace to an unresolved V gene in checked studies; the others have no known cause. This sample comprises 45,000 to 75,000 clones, about nine tenths of them detected only once. Of the sample, approximately 1.5% is held by the ten largest clones. What was sequenced was blood. Every receptor here comes from a boy between 5 and 17 years old who was a control in a study of pediatric ulcerative colitis.

This chain connects TRBV9 to TRBJ2-1; D may be TRBD2 (5 bases). CDR3 length: 11 amino acids. The V end was cut by 7 bases, the J end by 4 bases, with 6 bases between. Looked up from germline, CDR1 is SGDLS and CDR2 is YYNGEE. The CDR3 DNA reads TGTGCCAGCGGACTGTACAATGAGCAGTTCTTC. It codes for CASGLYNEQFF.

V and J are TRBV7-2 and TRBJ2-1, with TRBD1 as a possible D gene (8 bases). The CDR3 extends over 16 amino acids. The V end was cut by 5 bases, the J end by 6 bases, with 20 bases between. Germline values: CDR1 SGHTA, CDR2 FQGNSA. This chain's CDR3 is CASSPSLQGGSNEQFF. CDR3 sequence (DNA): TGTGCCAGCAGCCCAAGTCTACAGGGGGGGAGCAATGAGCAGTTCTTC.

This clone showed up just a few times. The V and J genes are TRBV29-1 and TRBJ2-3, with 12 bases fitting TRBD2. Germline trimming cut 3 bases from V and 2 bases from J; bases unmatched to any gene: 12. This CDR3 has 18 amino acids. CDR1 and CDR2 (germline): SQVTM, ANQGSEA. CDR3 sequence (DNA): TGCAGCGTTGAGAAACGGCCTAGCGGGAGGGATCACACAGATACGCAGTATTTT. The encoded protein is CSVEKRPSGRDHTDTQYF.

This clone came up once. This chain uses TRBV19 with TRBJ1-1; 7 bases fit TRBD1. The CDR3 length is 15 residues. The V and J ends lost 3 bases and 0 bases, in that order; junction bases with no gene match: 4. Germline CDR1 LNHDA, CDR2 SQIVND (reference sequence). The CDR3 here is CASSMGDSMNTEAFF. DNA of the CDR3: TGTGCCAGTAGTATGGGGGACAGCATGAACACTGAAGCTTTCTTT.

The gene calls are TRBV2 and TRBJ2-3; 7 nucleotides line up with TRBD2. The V gene's germline CDR1 is SNHLY and CDR2 FYNNEI. CDR3 length: 14 amino acids. After removal of 6 bases from V and 2 bases from J, the junction contained 5 bases not matched to a gene. The CDR3 DNA reads TGTGCCAGCAGAGTCGGGACTAACACAGATACGCAGTATTTT. Translated, it gives CASRVGTNTDTQYF.

The chain couples TRBV6-1 to TRBJ2-7; D may be TRBD1 or TRBD2 (6 bases each). Germline lookup yields CDR1 MNHNS and CDR2 SASEGT. CDR3 length: 14 amino acids. V was pared by 4 bases and J by 2 bases, with 12 bases between. CDR3 protein: CASSVRGQAYEQYF. In DNA form, the CDR3 reads TGTGCCAGCAGTGTCCGGGGGCAAGCCTACGAGCAGTACTTC.

V gene TRBV18 combines with J gene TRBJ1-4; D gene uncertain. There are 17 residues in the CDR3. V was clipped by 3 bases and J by 8 bases, with 22 bases between them. Germline V gene sequence: CDR1 KGHSH, CDR2 LQKENI. CDR3 sequence: CASSPAGLGIKPEKLFF. DNA of the CDR3: TGTGCCAGCTCACCGGCGGGTCTGGGGATAAAACCGGAAAAACTGTTTTTT.

The gene calls are TRBV6-1 and TRBJ1-3, with 7 bases that match TRBD1. The CDR3 length is 15 residues. Per the germline V gene, CDR1 is MNHNS and CDR2 is SASEGT. V shed 7 bases, J shed 3 bases, and the junction held 9 bases outside the gene matches. In DNA, the CDR3 is TGTGCCAGCACCTTCAAGGGGGCGGGTGGAAACACCATATATTTT. Protein sequence: CASTFKGAGGNTIYF.

The gene calls are TRBV7-2 and TRBJ2-3; D remains ambiguous. Trimming left V 5 bases short and J 4 bases short, with 13 bases between. The CDR3 length is 14 residues. Germline V CDR1 and CDR2: SGHTA, FQGNSA. CDR3 sequence: CASSPSRWPDTQYF. CDR3 sequence (DNA): TGTGCCAGCAGCCCATCTAGGTGGCCAGATACGCAGTATTTT.

The table lists this clone with a few counts. The gene calls are TRBV21-1 and TRBJ1-1; the D call TRBD1 from the table was never checked on the DNA. TRBV21-1 is an annotated pseudogene. The CDR3 is made up of 14 amino acids. The CDR3 DNA reads TGTGCCTCCCGGGACAGGGTGTTGAACACTGAAGCTTTCTTT. Its translation is CASRDRVLNTEAFF.

V and J are TRBV28 and TRBJ2-1; perhaps TRBD1 as D (6 bases). The CDR3 runs 15 residues. V was cut by 6 bases and J by 0 bases, with 12 bases left in between. In germline, CDR1 is MDHEN, CDR2 SYDVKM. The CDR3 loop is CASRPPRGSYNEQFF. CDR3 DNA sequence: TGTGCCAGCAGGCCCCCCAGGGGCTCCTACAATGAGCAGTTCTTC.

This clone has more than one count but fewer than ten. The gene calls are TRBV28 and TRBJ1-1; D remains unclear. V was trimmed by 7 bases and J by 4 bases, leaving 13 bases between them. The CDR3 runs to 13 residues. Germline V gene sequence: CDR1 MDHEN, CDR2 SYDVKM. The CDR3 sequence is CASMGGSATEAFF. CDR3 sequence (DNA): TGTGCCAGCATGGGAGGGTCGGCCACTGAAGCTTTCTTT.

The rearrangement uses TRBV10-3 and TRBJ2-7; no firm D call. Germline values: CDR1 ENHRY, CDR2 SYGVKD. This CDR3 region has 13 residues. V was shortened by 9 bases and J by 1 base, with 13 bases between the two germline ends. The CDR3 DNA follows: TGTGCCATTTCGGCCCCGCCGTCCTACGAGCAGTACTTC. Translating it yields CAISAPPSYEQYF.

This clone was counted only a few times. Here the CDR3 reads CASSTTGGDGQPQHF. CDR3 nucleotide sequence: TGTGCCAGTAGTACAACAGGGGGCGACGGGCAGCCCCAGCATTTT. This chain joins TRBV19 and TRBJ1-5, with 9 bases matching TRBD1. The CDR3 runs 15 residues. After removal of 4 bases from V and 7 bases from J, the junction contained 8 bases not matched to a gene. Germline V gives CDR1 LNHDA, CDR2 SQIVND (reference sequence).

This sequence joins TRBV5-1 and TRBJ2-1, with TRBD1 matching over 8 bases. CDR3 size: 16 residues. From germline, CDR1 is SGHRS and CDR2 YFSETQ. J gave up 6 bases and V 4 bases, and 12 bases lay outside the gene matches. The CDR3 region is CASSPRAGQVTNEQFF. The CDR3 nucleotides are TGCGCCAGCAGCCCGAGGGCGGGACAGGTTACCAATGAGCAGTTCTTC.

The chain employs TRBV16 and TRBJ2-2, with D tentatively TRBD2 (5 bases). The CDR3 sequence is 15 residues long. V was cut by 3 bases and J by 1 base, with 9 bases left in between. CDR1 and CDR2 (germline): KGHSY, FQNENV. CDR3 DNA: TGTGCCAGCAGCCACTTCGGGGAGAACACCGGGGAGCTGTTTTTT. This gives the protein CASSHFGENTGELFF.

The table lists this clone with a count of one. This chain joins TRBV28 and TRBJ2-5, with D possibly being TRBD2 (6 bases). The V end was cut by 3 bases, the J end by 5 bases, with 25 bases between. The length of the CDR3 is 18 residues. The germline V gene has CDR1 MDHEN and CDR2 SYDVKM. This chain's CDR3 is CASSFYQTSRGMGETQYF. The CDR3 DNA follows: TGTGCCAGCAGTTTCTACCAAACGTCCCGGGGGATGGGGGAGACCCAGTACTTC.

The chain links TRBV6-4 to TRBJ2-3, with D possibly matching TRBD2 (6 bases). CDR3 length equals 15 residues. V was clipped by 5 bases and J by 0 bases, with 12 bases between them. Germline V gene lookup returns CDR1 MRHNA and CDR2 SNTAGT. The CDR3 region is CASSPGRESTDTQYF. For the CDR3, the DNA is TGTGCCAGCAGTCCGGGACGGGAGAGCACAGATACGCAGTATTTT.

Remarks on this clone: Other DNA sequences within the sample encode an identical CDR3. The V gene is TRBV2, the J gene TRBJ2-5, with D unclear. V was trimmed by 6 bases and J by 2 bases, leaving 1 base between them. This CDR3 comprises 10 residues. Germline-derived CDR1 and CDR2 are SNHLY and FYNNEI. CDR3 region: CASRQETQYF. The DNA for the CDR3 is TGTGCCAGCAGGCAAGAGACCCAGTACTTC.

This chain uses TRBV28 with TRBJ2-7; 9 nucleotides agree with TRBD1. The germline V gene has CDR1 MDHEN and CDR2 SYDVKM. The CDR3 runs 15 residues. V dropped 1 base and J dropped 4; count of bases not matched to a gene: 5. The CDR3 region is CASSLYTGGQYEQYF. The CDR3 DNA sequence: TGTGCCAGCAGTTTATATACAGGGGGCCAGTACGAGCAGTACTTC.

This chain connects TRBV13 to TRBJ2-4; the match to TRBD1 covers 8 bases. V lost 3 bases and J lost 7; bases outside the gene matches: 5. Germline CDR1 reads PRHDT; CDR2 reads FYEKMQ (reference sequence). The CDR3 extends over 14 amino acids. The CDR3 coding sequence is TGTGCCAGCAGCTTCGGGACAGGCAGGAACATTCAGTACTTC. Its translation: CASSFGTGRNIQYF. Full variable domain (missing parts from reference TRBV13 and TRBJ2-4): AAGVIQSPRHLIKEKRETATLKCYPIPRHDTVYWYQQGPGQDPQFLISFYEKMQSDKGSIPDRFSAQQFSDYHSELNMSSLELGDSALYFCASSFGTGRNIQYFGAGTRLSVL.